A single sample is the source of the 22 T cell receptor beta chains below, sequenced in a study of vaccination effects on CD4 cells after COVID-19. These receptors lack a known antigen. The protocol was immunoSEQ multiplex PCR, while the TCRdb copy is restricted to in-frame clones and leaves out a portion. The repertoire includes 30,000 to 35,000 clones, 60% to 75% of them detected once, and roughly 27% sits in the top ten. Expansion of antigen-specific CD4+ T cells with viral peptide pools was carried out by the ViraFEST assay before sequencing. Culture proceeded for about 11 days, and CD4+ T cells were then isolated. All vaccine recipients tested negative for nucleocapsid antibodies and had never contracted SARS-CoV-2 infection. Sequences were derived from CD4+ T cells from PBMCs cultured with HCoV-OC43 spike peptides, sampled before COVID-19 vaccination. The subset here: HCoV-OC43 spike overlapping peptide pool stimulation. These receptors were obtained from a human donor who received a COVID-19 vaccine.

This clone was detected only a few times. The CDR3 loop is CASSPEGGTNYGYTF. The CDR3 DNA reads TGCGCCAGCAGCCCGGAGGGGGGTACTAACTATGGCTACACCTTC. The chain combines TRBV5-1 with TRBJ1-2; a weak D match, TRBD1 (6 bases). V gave up 4 bases and J gave up 0 bases, with 13 bases separating them. Per the germline V gene, CDR1 is SGHRS and CDR2 is YFSETQ. The CDR3 is 15 amino acids.

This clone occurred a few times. This CDR3 reads CASSFPGDQPQHF. DNA of the CDR3: TGTGCCAGCAGCTTTCCAGGGGATCAGCCCCAGCATTTT. The V and J genes are TRBV7-8 and TRBJ1-5, with D possibly TRBD1 on 6 matching bases. This CDR3 comprises 13 residues. Germline CDR1 is SGHVS and CDR2 is FQNEAQ. V was trimmed by 3 bases and J by 5 bases, leaving 8 bases between them.

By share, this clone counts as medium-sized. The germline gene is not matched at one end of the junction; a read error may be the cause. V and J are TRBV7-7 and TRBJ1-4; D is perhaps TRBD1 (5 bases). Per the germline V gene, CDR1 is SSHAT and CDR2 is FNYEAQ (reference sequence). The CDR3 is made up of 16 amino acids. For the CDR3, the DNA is TGTGCTAGCAGCGCGCGGGACGCCCAAGAGCGTGAAAAACTGTTTTTT. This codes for CASSARDAQEREKLFF.

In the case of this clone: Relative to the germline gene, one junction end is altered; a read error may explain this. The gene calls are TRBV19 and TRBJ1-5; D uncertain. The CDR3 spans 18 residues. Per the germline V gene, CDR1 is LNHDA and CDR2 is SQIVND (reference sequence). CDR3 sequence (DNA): TGTACCAGTAGTATACGGGCAGGTCTCGAGAGTCCCAATCAGCCCCAGCATTTT. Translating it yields CTSSIRAGLESPNQPQHF.

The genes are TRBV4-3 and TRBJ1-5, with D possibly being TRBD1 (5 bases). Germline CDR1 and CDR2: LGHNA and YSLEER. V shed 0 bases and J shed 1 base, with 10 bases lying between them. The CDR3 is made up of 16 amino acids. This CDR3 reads CASSQERAGSNQPQHF. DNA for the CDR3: TGCGCCAGCAGCCAAGAAAGGGCAGGGAGCAATCAGCCCCAGCATTTT.

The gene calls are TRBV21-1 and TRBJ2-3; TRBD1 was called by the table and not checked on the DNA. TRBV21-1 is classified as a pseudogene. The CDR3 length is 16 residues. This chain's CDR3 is CASSKSEGAVTDTQYF. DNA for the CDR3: TGTGCCAGCAGCAAATCGGAGGGGGCCGTCACAGATACGCAGTATTTT.

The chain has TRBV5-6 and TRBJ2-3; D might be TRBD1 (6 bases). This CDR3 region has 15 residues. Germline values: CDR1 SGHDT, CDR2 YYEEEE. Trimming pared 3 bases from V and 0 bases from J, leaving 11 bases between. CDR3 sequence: CASSYQGISTDTQYF. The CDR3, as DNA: TGTGCCAGCAGCTATCAGGGGATCAGCACAGATACGCAGTATTTT.

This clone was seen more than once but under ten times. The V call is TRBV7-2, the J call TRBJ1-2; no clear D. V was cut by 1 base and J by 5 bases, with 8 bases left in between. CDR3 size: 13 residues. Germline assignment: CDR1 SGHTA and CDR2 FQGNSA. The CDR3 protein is CASSLGGEYGYTF. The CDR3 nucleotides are TGTGCCAGCAGCTTAGGTGGAGAGTATGGCTACACCTTC.

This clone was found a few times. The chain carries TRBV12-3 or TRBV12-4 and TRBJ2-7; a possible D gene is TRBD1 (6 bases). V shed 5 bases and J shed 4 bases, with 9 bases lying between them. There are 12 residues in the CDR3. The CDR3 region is CASSPDSYEQYF. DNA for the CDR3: TGTGCCAGCAGTCCGGACAGTTACGAGCAGTACTTC.

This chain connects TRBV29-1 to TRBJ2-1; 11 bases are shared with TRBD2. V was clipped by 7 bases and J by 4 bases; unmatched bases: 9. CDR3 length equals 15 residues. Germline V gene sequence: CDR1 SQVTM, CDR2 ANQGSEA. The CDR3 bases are TGCAGCGAATTTAGCGGGGGGGCGTTATACAATGAGCAGTTCTTC. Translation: CSEFSGGALYNEQFF.

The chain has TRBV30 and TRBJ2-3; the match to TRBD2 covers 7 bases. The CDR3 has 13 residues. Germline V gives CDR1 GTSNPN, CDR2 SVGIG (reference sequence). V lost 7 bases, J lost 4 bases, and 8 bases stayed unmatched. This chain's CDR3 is CASRLAGADTQYF. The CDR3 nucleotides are TGTGCCTCCCGTCTCGCGGGAGCAGATACGCAGTATTTT.

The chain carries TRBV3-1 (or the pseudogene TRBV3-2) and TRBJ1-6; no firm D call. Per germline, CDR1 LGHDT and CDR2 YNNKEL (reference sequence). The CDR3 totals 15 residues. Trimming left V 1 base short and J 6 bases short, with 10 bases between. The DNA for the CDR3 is TGTGCCAGCAGCCAAGCCCGAAATATTAATTCACCCCTCCACTTT. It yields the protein CASSQARNINSPLHF.

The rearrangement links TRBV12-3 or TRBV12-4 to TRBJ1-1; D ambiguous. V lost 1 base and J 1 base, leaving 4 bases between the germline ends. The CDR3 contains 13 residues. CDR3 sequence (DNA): TGTGCCAGCAGTTTAGGGGAGAACACTGAAGCTTTCTTT. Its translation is CASSLGENTEAFF.

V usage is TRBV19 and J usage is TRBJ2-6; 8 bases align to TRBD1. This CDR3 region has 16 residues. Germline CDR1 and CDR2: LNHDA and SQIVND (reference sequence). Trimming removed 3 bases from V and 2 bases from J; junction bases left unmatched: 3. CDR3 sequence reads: CASSIPGGPGANVLTF. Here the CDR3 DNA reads TGTGCCAGTAGTATCCCAGGGGGCCCTGGGGCCAACGTCCTGACTTTC.

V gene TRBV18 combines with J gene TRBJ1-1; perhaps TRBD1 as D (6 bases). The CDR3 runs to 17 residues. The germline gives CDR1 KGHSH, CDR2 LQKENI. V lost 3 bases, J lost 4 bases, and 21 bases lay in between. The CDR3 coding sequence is TGTGCCAGCTCACCGACCCCGGTTCAGGGGCGGGGCACTGAAGCTTTCTTT. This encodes CASSPTPVQGRGTEAFF. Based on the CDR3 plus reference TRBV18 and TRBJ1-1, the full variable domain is NAGVMQNPRHLVRRRGQEARLRCSPMKGHSHVYWYRQLPEEGLKFMVYLQKENIIDESGMPKERFSAEFPKEGPSILRIQQVVRGDSAAYFCASSPTPVQGRGTEAFFGQGTRLTVV.

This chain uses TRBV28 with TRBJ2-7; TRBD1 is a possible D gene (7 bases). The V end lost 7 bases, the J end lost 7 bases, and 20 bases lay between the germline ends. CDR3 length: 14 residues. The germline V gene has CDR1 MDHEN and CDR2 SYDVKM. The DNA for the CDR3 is TGTGCCAGCAACAACGGAGGGAAACAGGGGGAGCAGTACTTC. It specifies CASNNGGKQGEQYF.

Written as DNA, the CDR3 is TGTGCCAGCAGCCACGACAGGGACTATGGCTACACCTTC. This sequence encodes CASSHDRDYGYTF. The rearrangement links TRBV6-5 to TRBJ1-2; 7 bases fit TRBD1. V shed 6 bases, J shed 3 bases, and the junction held 4 bases outside the gene matches. Germline values: CDR1 MNHEY, CDR2 SVGAGI. There are 13 residues in the CDR3.

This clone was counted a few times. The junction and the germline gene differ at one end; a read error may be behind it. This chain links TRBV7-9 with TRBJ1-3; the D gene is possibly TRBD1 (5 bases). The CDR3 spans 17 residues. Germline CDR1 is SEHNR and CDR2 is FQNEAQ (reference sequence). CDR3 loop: CASRLDFRQSSGNTIYF. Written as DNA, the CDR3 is TGTGCCAGCAGATTAGACTTCCGACAGTCCTCTGGAAACACCATATATTTT.

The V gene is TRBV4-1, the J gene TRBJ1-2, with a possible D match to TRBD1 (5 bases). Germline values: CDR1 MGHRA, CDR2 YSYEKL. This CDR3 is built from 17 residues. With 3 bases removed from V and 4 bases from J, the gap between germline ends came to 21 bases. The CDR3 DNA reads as TGCGCCAGCAGCCATGGGAGTGGGACCACCGGAGGCTATGGCTACACCTTC. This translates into CASSHGSGTTGGYGYTF.

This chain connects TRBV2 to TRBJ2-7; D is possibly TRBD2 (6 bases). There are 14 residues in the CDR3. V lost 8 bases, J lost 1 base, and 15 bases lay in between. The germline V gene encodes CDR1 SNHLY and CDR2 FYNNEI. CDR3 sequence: CASADLSGSYEQYF. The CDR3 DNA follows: TGTGCCAGCGCCGATCTTAGCGGATCCTACGAGCAGTACTTC.

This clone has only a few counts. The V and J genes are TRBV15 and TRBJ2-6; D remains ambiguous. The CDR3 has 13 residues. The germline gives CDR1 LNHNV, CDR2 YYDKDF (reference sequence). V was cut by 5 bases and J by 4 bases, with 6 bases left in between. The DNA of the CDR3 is TGTGCCACCAGCCCGCTCGGGGCCAACGTCCTGACTTTC. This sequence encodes CATSPLGANVLTF. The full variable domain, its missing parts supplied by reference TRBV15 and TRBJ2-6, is DAMVIQNPRYQVTQFGKPVTLSCSQTLNHNVMYWYQQKSSQAPKLLFHYYDKDFNNEADTPDNFQSRRPNTSFCFLDIRSPGLGDTAMYLCATSPLGANVLTFGAGSRLTVL.

CDR3 DNA: TGTGCCAGCAGCTTAGCCTCGGGGAGAGATACGCAGTATTTT. Residues: CASSLASGRDTQYF. The rearrangement uses TRBV7-9 and TRBJ2-3, with D possibly matching TRBD2 (5 bases). Deletions cut 0 bases from V and 5 bases from J, with 9 bases between. Germline V gene data show CDR1 as SEHNR and CDR2 as FQNEAQ (reference sequence). This CDR3 has 14 residues. The full variable domain, in which reference TRBV7-9 and TRBJ2-3 provide the parts outside the CDR3, is DTGVSQNPRHKITKRGQNVTFRCDPISEHNRLYWYRQTLGQGPEFLTYFQNEAQLEKSRLLSDRFSAERPKGSFSTLEIQRTEQGDSAMYLCASSLASGRDTQYFGPGTRLTVL.